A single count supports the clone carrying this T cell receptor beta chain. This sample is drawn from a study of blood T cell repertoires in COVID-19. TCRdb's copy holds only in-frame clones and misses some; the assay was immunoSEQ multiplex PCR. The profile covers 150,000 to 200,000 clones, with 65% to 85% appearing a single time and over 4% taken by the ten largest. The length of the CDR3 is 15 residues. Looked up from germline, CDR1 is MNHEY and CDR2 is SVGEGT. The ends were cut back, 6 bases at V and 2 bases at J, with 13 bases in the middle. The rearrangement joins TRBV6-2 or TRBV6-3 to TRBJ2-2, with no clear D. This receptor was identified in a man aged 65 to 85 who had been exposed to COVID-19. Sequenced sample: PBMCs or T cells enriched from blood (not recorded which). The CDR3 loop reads CASSPLSSNTGELFF. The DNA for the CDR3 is TGTGCCAGCAGCCCACTATCCTCCAACACCGGGGAGCTGTTTTTT.